This entry describes one T cell receptor (beta chain). These data originate in a study of blood T cell repertoires in COVID-19. Study information: PBMCs, B-cell-depleted T cells, or T cells were the source of the cDNA or gDNA that made up the material.

Germline assignment: CDR1 SGHTA and CDR2 FQGTGA. Trimming took off 5 bases at V and 1 base at J, with 13 bases between the two ends. CDR3 length equals 15 residues. Using immunoSEQ multiplex PCR, the repertoire was profiled, and TCRdb retains in-frame clones only, with some absent. The table has 150,000 to 200,000 clones, approximately 90% seen once. The clonotype comes from a woman between 70 and 85 years old with COVID-19, enrolled during active disease. The V call is TRBV7-3, the J call TRBJ2-3; D might be TRBD1 (5 bases). Material for sequencing was peripheral blood. As DNA, the CDR3 is TGTGCCAGCAGCCTGGGGCTCCCCGGCACAGATACGCAGTATTTT. Protein sequence: CASSLGLPGTDTQYF.